A single sample gave rise to the 19 T cell receptor beta chains below, sequenced in a study of CD8 T cells in Susac syndrome. RNA amounts of 0.5 to 1 ug underwent reverse transcription with random hexamers. TCRdb ran MiXCR on the immunoSEQ multiplex PCR reads and lists one entry per CDR3 protein. Of approximately 300,000 distinct CDR3 sequences in the sample, about 82% were seen once. The sequencing sample was made of CD8+ T cells from PBMCs. Receptors were obtained from a human donor with multiple sclerosis.

The V and J genes are TRBV2 and TRBJ1-1; D gene uncertain. The CDR3 has 11 residues. Trimming left V 5 bases short and J 3 bases short, with 4 bases between. Germline lookup yields CDR1 SNHLY and CDR2 FYNNEI. CDR3 sequence: CASSSYTEAFF. In DNA form, the CDR3 reads TGTGCCAGCAGTTCTTACACTGAAGCTTTCTTT.

This clonotype came up once. The CDR3 reads CASSPGTVIQETQYF. CDR3 DNA: TGTGCCAGCAGCCCGGGGACAGTGATACAAGAGACCCAGTACTTC. The chain recombines TRBV7-2 with TRBJ2-5; 7 bases match TRBD1. Per the germline V gene, CDR1 is SGHTA and CDR2 is FQGNSA. V lost 5 bases, J lost 2 bases, and 8 bases stayed unmatched. The CDR3 contains 15 residues.

The chain has TRBV28 and TRBJ1-5, with 10 bases identical to TRBD1. The germline CDR1 and CDR2 sequences are MDHEN and SYDVKM. The J segment lost 3 bases and the V segment lost 8 bases, leaving 7 bases of the junction unmatched. The CDR3 runs to 15 residues. CDR3 sequence: CASLTGTGVNQPQHF. The CDR3 DNA reads TGTGCCAGCTTAACCGGGACAGGGGTCAATCAGCCCCAGCATTTT.

V is TRBV28 and J is TRBJ2-7; TRBD1 agrees at 8 bases. Germline V gene data show CDR1 as MDHEN and CDR2 as SYDVKM. The CDR3 extends over 14 amino acids. J gave up 0 bases and V 9 bases, and 7 bases lay outside the gene matches. The CDR3 sequence is CASSETGVSYEQYF. CDR3 sequence (DNA): TGTGCCAGTTCCGAGACAGGGGTCTCCTACGAGCAGTACTTC.

In its sample, this clonotype was seen once. V is TRBV28 and J is TRBJ1-5; 8 nucleotides align to TRBD1. There are 15 residues in the CDR3. J was trimmed by 1 base and V by 7 bases; bases with no gene match: 6. Germline V lookup: CDR1 MDHEN, CDR2 SYDVKM. CDR3 residues: CASTSTGESNQPQHF. Here the CDR3 DNA reads TGTGCCAGCACCTCGACAGGGGAAAGCAATCAGCCCCAGCATTTT.

The rearrangement links TRBV4-3 to TRBJ2-4, with D perhaps matching TRBD2 (6 bases). V lost 2 bases, J lost 9 bases, and 11 bases lay in between. CDR3 length: 13 residues. The germline V gene encodes CDR1 LGHNA and CDR2 YSLEER. The CDR3 nucleotides read TGCGCCAGCAGCCAACCGCTGGGGGGCATTCAGTACTTC. Translated: CASSQPLGGIQYF.

V usage is TRBV27 and J usage is TRBJ2-1, with a weak D call TRBD1 (5 bases). Germline loops: CDR1 MNHEY, CDR2 SMNVEV (reference sequence). The V end lost 1 base, the J end lost 7 bases, and 14 bases lay between the germline ends. This CDR3 contains 15 residues. The CDR3 sequence: CASSLWAGSENEQFF. The CDR3 region has the DNA TGTGCCAGCAGTTTATGGGCAGGGTCGGAAAATGAGCAGTTCTTC.

The table lists this clonotype with a count of one. This rearrangement joins TRBV28 to TRBJ2-5; tentatively, D is TRBD1 or TRBD2 (6 bases each). The V gene lost 2 bases and the J gene lost 5 bases, with 15 bases spanning the gap. The CDR3 runs 15 residues. CDR1 MDHEN and CDR2 SYDVKM come from the germline V gene. The CDR3: CASSLGRGREETQYF. The CDR3 DNA reads as TGTGCCAGCAGTTTAGGCAGGGGCCGGGAGGAGACCCAGTACTTC.

The rearrangement joins TRBV6-5 to TRBJ2-3; 7 bases align to TRBD2. The CDR3 runs 15 residues. Germline values: CDR1 MNHEY, CDR2 SVGAGI. The trim removed 2 bases at V and 3 bases at J, leaving 5 bases unmatched. The CDR3 reads CASSYGGRATDTQYF. DNA for the CDR3: TGTGCCAGCAGTTACGGCGGGAGAGCGACAGATACGCAGTATTTT.

CDR3 loop: CSVEDRGTSSYEQYF. The CDR3 nucleotides are TGCAGCGTTGAAGATCGAGGTACCAGCTCCTACGAGCAGTACTTC. The chain is built from TRBV29-1 and TRBJ2-7; the D is unclear. Trimming pared 0 bases from V and 0 bases from J, leaving 12 bases between. The CDR3 is 15 residues long. Germline CDR1 and CDR2: SQVTM and ANQGSEA.

This clonotype was seen a single time. The genes are TRBV7-2 and TRBJ1-5, with 9 bases aligning to TRBD1. CDR1 and CDR2 from the germline V gene are SGHTA and FQGNSA. With 3 bases clipped from V and 4 bases from J, the junction kept 4 bases outside the gene matches. The CDR3 length is 15 residues. The CDR3 is CASSFAGQGNQPQHF. In nucleotides, the CDR3 is TGTGCCAGCAGCTTTGCGGGACAGGGAAATCAGCCCCAGCATTTT.

Only one count was recorded for this clonotype. The chain joins TRBV7-6 to TRBJ2-3, with D uncertain. The CDR3 is 15 residues long. Germline assignment: CDR1 SGHVS and CDR2 FNYEAQ. Trimming removed 4 bases from V and 0 bases from J, with 11 bases in between. As DNA, the CDR3 is TGTGCCAGCAGCTCAGGATCCTGGAGCACAGATACGCAGTATTTT. Its translation: CASSSGSWSTDTQYF.

This chain uses TRBV29-1 with TRBJ2-2; the D gene is possibly TRBD2 (5 bases). This CDR3 comprises 11 residues. Germline values: CDR1 SQVTM, CDR2 ANQGSEA. Trimming shortened V by 7 bases and J by 3 bases, and 6 bases separated the two germline ends. CDR3 coding DNA: TGCAGCGCACTAGACACCGGGGAGCTGTTTTTT. It is translated as CSALDTGELFF.

The chain links TRBV28 to TRBJ2-3; D possibly corresponds to TRBD1 (6 bases). In germline, CDR1 is MDHEN, CDR2 SYDVKM. Trimming cost V 8 bases and J 0 bases, with 18 bases left between them. The CDR3 spans 16 residues. The CDR3, as DNA: TGTGCCAGCTCCTACTCCGGGACACCGAGCACAGATACGCAGTATTTT. Encoded protein: CASSYSGTPSTDTQYF.

The CDR3 bases are TGTGCCAGCAATAGAGTGATGAGCGGGAGGCCGTGGGTGGATACGCAGTATTTT. It specifies CASNRVMSGRPWVDTQYF. The chain has TRBV27 and TRBJ2-3; 9 bases line up with TRBD2. Trimming cost V 7 bases and J 6 bases; bases outside gene matches: 20. The CDR3 totals 18 residues. Germline CDR1 MNHEY, CDR2 SMNVEV (reference sequence).

This clonotype was observed a few times. The CDR3 DNA reads as TGTGCCAGCAGCTTAAACCCCCGATACGAGCAGTACTTC. It specifies CASSLNPRYEQYF. The rearrangement links TRBV7-3 to TRBJ2-7; D is uncertain. The CDR3 spans 13 residues. V was cut by 1 base and J by 4 bases, with 8 bases left in between. Germline loops: CDR1 SGHTA, CDR2 FQGTGA. The whole variable domain, filled in from reference TRBV7-3 and TRBJ2-7, reads GAGVSQTPSNKVTEKGKYVELRCDPISGHTALYWYRQSLGQGPEFLIYFQGTGAADDSGLPNDRFFAVRPEGSVSTLKIQRTERGDSAVYLCASSLNPRYEQYFGPGTRLTVT.

V gene TRBV12-3 or TRBV12-4 combines with J gene TRBJ2-1; D ambiguous. Trimming pared 3 bases from V and 7 bases from J, leaving 4 bases between. The CDR3 is made up of 11 amino acids. CDR3 nucleotide sequence: TGTGCCAGCAGTTTCATGAATGAGCAGTTCTTC. Amino acid sequence: CASSFMNEQFF.

This chain joins TRBV5-6 and TRBJ2-1; D not resolved. The CDR3 runs 13 residues. Germline loops: CDR1 SGHDT, CDR2 YYEEEE. V was pared by 2 bases and J by 6 bases, with 9 bases between. The CDR3: CASSFAYINEQFF. CDR3 coding DNA: TGTGCCAGCAGCTTCGCCTACATCAATGAGCAGTTCTTC.

This clonotype was counted between two and nine times. The chain joins TRBV5-4 to TRBJ1-1; D perhaps matches TRBD1 (5 bases). Deletions cut 4 bases from V and 1 base from J, with 8 bases between. There are 13 residues in the CDR3. The germline CDR1 and CDR2 sequences are SGHNT and YYREEE (reference sequence). In DNA form, the CDR3 reads TGTGCCAGCAGCAGGGACGGGAACACTGAAGCTTTCTTT. Translating gives CASSRDGNTEAFF.